Sequencing of this T cell receptor beta chain was carried out in a study of blood T cells in healthy people across ages. The germline V gene encodes CDR1 SGHVS and CDR2 FQNEAQ. This CDR3 is 15 amino acids long. Primed by a sample-barcoded 5' primer and a J-beta primer mix, a second PCR proceeded for 7 to 11 cycles. TCRdb re-derived calls from the 5' RACE reads in MiXCR, one entry per CDR3 protein. This sample has 1,800,000 or so distinct CDR3 sequences, with about 39% found just once. This clonotype was seen only a few times. Each donor's blood draw was 8.5 to 10 milliliters of peripheral blood. This TCR was recovered from a human donor in good health. Sequences were obtained from blood. This chain links TRBV7-8 with TRBJ2-4; tentative D call: TRBD2 (5 bases). The end of the DNA is better explained by TRBJ2-5, so the J call may be wrong. Here the CDR3 DNA reads TGTGCCAGCAGCCGTGGACTGCTACTTCAAGAGACCCAGTACTTC. Protein sequence: CASSRGLLLQETQYF.